A selection of T cell receptor beta chains follows, all from one sample in a study of blood T cells in healthy people across ages. A single record per CDR3 protein comes from TCRdb applying MiXCR to the 5' RACE reads. The table records over 700,000 distinct CDR3 sequences, 25% of them present only once. The same sample was also used in a study of T cells of mothers and their children.

The sequencing sample was made of blood. These receptor sequences come from a boy aged 5-17 years in good health. The CDR3 runs from the conserved cysteine through the conserved F or W. D genes are given only for firm matches. Rows give clone size only sometimes, using once, few, many, or a class for an expanded clone.

v_gene: TRBV12-3/TRBV12-4; j_gene: TRBJ2-6; d_gene: TRBD1; abundance: few; CDR3aa: CASSPDRGAKSGANVLTF; CDR3nt: TGTGCCAGCAGTCCCGACAGGGGGGCCAAATCTGGGGCCAACGTCCTGACTTTC
v_gene: TRBV7-3; j_gene: TRBJ2-6; d_gene: -; abundance: few; CDR3aa: CASSLRQLSGANVLTF; CDR3nt: TGTGCCAGCAGCTTAAGACAGCTCTCTGGGGCCAACGTCCTGACTTTC
v_gene: TRBV2; j_gene: TRBJ2-1; d_gene: -; abundance: -; CDR3aa: CASTVGTLNEQFF; CDR3nt: TGTGCCAGCACTGTTGGGACACTCAATGAGCAGTTCTTC
v_gene: TRBV5-1; j_gene: TRBJ2-1; d_gene: -; abundance: few; CDR3aa: CASSLLPGGPEQFF; CDR3nt: TGCGCCAGCAGCTTACTCCCTGGGGGGCCTGAGCAGTTCTTC
v_gene: TRBV7-9; j_gene: TRBJ2-5; d_gene: -; abundance: -; CDR3aa: CASSLWGGGFRASETQYF; CDR3nt: TGTGCCAGCAGCTTATGGGGCGGAGGGTTTCGGGCTTCGGAGACCCAGTACTTC
v_gene: TRBV5-1; j_gene: TRBJ2-1; d_gene: TRBD1; abundance: few; CDR3aa: CASSVGQGNRYEQFF; CDR3nt: TGCGCCAGCAGCGTGGGACAGGGGAATCGGTATGAGCAGTTCTTC
v_gene: TRBV4-3; j_gene: TRBJ1-4; d_gene: -; abundance: few; CDR3aa: CASSQDSGLTNEKLFF; CDR3nt: TGCGCCAGCAGCCAAGATTCAGGGCTAACTAATGAAAAACTGTTTTTT
v_gene: TRBV18; j_gene: TRBJ2-7; d_gene: -; abundance: many; CDR3aa: CASSPWYVSYEQYF; CDR3nt: TGTGCCAGCTCACCGTGGTACGTTTCCTACGAGCAGTACTTC
v_gene: TRBV3-1; j_gene: TRBJ2-7; d_gene: -; abundance: -; CDR3aa: CASSPDIETYEQYF; CDR3nt: TGTGCCAGCAGCCCGGACATTGAGACCTACGAGCAGTACTTC
v_gene: TRBV5-1; j_gene: TRBJ2-3; d_gene: TRBD2; abundance: few; CDR3aa: CASSRDGGGFSTDTQYF; CDR3nt: TGCGCCAGCAGCAGGGACGGCGGGGGGTTTAGCACAGATACGCAGTATTTT
v_gene: TRBV4-3; j_gene: TRBJ1-2; d_gene: TRBD1; abundance: -; CDR3aa: CASSQDYGQGRLYGYTF; CDR3nt: TGCGCCAGCAGCCAAGATTACGGACAGGGCCGACTCTATGGCTACACCTTC
v_gene: TRBV4-3; j_gene: TRBJ2-1; d_gene: TRBD2; abundance: -; CDR3aa: CASSRLAGSGTYNEQFF; CDR3nt: TGCGCCAGCAGCCGACTAGCGGGGTCGGGGACCTACAATGAGCAGTTCTTC
v_gene: TRBV20-1; j_gene: TRBJ1-2; d_gene: TRBD1; abundance: -; CDR3aa: CSVLRTGRGGYTF; CDR3nt: TGCAGTGTCTTGCGGACAGGGCGGGGTGGCTACACCTTC
v_gene: TRBV7-8; j_gene: TRBJ1-6; d_gene: TRBD1; abundance: few; CDR3aa: CASSTYRGPAGSPLHF; CDR3nt: TGTGCCAGCAGCACATACAGGGGGCCGGCGGGATCACCCCTCCACTTT
v_gene: TRBV6-2/TRBV6-3; j_gene: TRBJ2-6; d_gene: -; abundance: -; CDR3aa: CASSSRTAGANVLTF; CDR3nt: TGTGCCAGCAGTTCCCGTACAGCAGGGGCCAACGTCCTGACTTTC
v_gene: TRBV11-2; j_gene: TRBJ2-4; d_gene: -; abundance: few; CDR3aa: CASSLGGQAKNIQYF; CDR3nt: TGTGCCAGCAGCTTAGGGGGGCAAGCCAAAAACATTCAGTACTTC
v_gene: TRBV6-5; j_gene: TRBJ2-1; d_gene: -; abundance: -; CDR3aa: CASSYGGTINEQFF; CDR3nt: TGTGCCAGCAGTTACGGAGGGACCATCAATGAGCAGTTCTTC
v_gene: TRBV7-9; j_gene: TRBJ2-1; d_gene: -; abundance: -; CDR3aa: CASSSRWSNEQFF; CDR3nt: TGTGCCAGCAGCTCCCGGTGGTCCAATGAGCAGTTCTTC
v_gene: TRBV4-1; j_gene: TRBJ2-7; d_gene: -; abundance: -; CDR3aa: CASSQAPLSPREQYF; CDR3nt: TGCGCCAGCAGCCAAGCTCCACTGAGTCCCCGCGAGCAGTACTTC
v_gene: TRBV13; j_gene: TRBJ2-5; d_gene: -; abundance: -; CDR3aa: CASRRMGGQETQYF; CDR3nt: TGTGCCAGCAGACGAATGGGGGGTCAAGAGACCCAGTACTTC
v_gene: TRBV7-8; j_gene: TRBJ2-5; d_gene: -; abundance: -; CDR3aa: CASSGRTGYGQYF; CDR3nt: TGTGCCAGCAGCGGGAGGACAGGCTACGGGCAGTACTTC
v_gene: TRBV10-3; j_gene: TRBJ2-3; d_gene: TRBD1; abundance: -; CDR3aa: CAISYGLSRGDTQYF; CDR3nt: TGTGCCATCAGCTACGGACTCTCCAGGGGGGATACGCAGTATTTT
v_gene: TRBV6-1; j_gene: TRBJ1-1; d_gene: TRBD1; abundance: -; CDR3aa: CASSARDRATEAFF; CDR3nt: TGTGCCAGCAGCGCCCGGGACAGGGCCACTGAAGCTTTCTTT
v_gene: TRBV20-1; j_gene: TRBJ1-1; d_gene: -; abundance: -; CDR3aa: CSAQKEGLNTEAFF; CDR3nt: TGCAGTGCTCAAAAGGAGGGGTTGAACACTGAAGCTTTCTTT
v_gene: TRBV29-1; j_gene: TRBJ1-1; d_gene: -; abundance: -; CDR3aa: CSVEWSSPKAGDTEAFF; CDR3nt: TGCAGCGTTGAATGGAGTTCCCCTAAGGCAGGGGACACTGAAGCTTTCTTT